These 12 T cell receptor beta chains came from one sample sequenced in a study of cytomegalovirus exposure and HLA in healthy donors. The PCR contained 60 Vbeta and 13 Jbeta primers. Libraries were prepared by immunoSEQ multiplex PCR; TCRdb keeps only in-frame clonotypes and omits some of them. The sample consists of fewer than 150,000 clones, 66% of them appearing once. Sequencing was done on a sample of PBMCs. These receptors were taken from a human donor in good health.

This chain joins TRBV6-5 and TRBJ2-7; unclear D gene. CDR1 is MNHEY, CDR2 SVGAGI, per germline. Trimming removed 0 bases at V and 3 bases at J, with 6 bases between. This CDR3 contains 13 residues. CDR3 nucleotide sequence: TGTGCCAGCAGTTACTCCTCCTACTACGAGCAGTACTTC. Its protein product is CASSYSSYYEQYF.

The chain carries TRBV29-1 and TRBJ2-7; maybe TRBD1 (5 bases). Deletions cut 1 base from V and 1 base from J, with 14 bases between. Germline V gives CDR1 SQVTM, CDR2 ANQGSEA. The length of the CDR3 is 15 residues. CDR3 DNA: TGCAGCGTTGAAGCCCAGGGTTATACGTCCTACGAGCAGTACTTC. Amino acid sequence: CSVEAQGYTSYEQYF.

This clone was counted a few times. The chain couples TRBV7-8 to TRBJ2-7; TRBD2 might be the D (5 bases). V lost 4 bases and J 2 bases, leaving 24 bases between the germline ends. CDR3 length equals 18 residues. Germline assignment: CDR1 SGHVS and CDR2 FQNEAQ. The CDR3 here is CASSSSRLWASPTYEQYF. The CDR3 DNA reads as TGTGCCAGCAGCTCAAGCCGCCTTTGGGCTAGCCCTACCTACGAGCAGTACTTC. Looking up the rest from reference TRBV7-8 and TRBJ2-7 gives the full variable domain: GAGVSQSPRYKVAKRGQDVALRCDPISGHVSLFWYQQALGQGPEFLTYFQNEAQLDKSGLPSDRFFAERPEGSVSTLKIQRTQQEDSAVYLCASSSSRLWASPTYEQYFGPGTRLTVT.

This chain uses TRBV27 with TRBJ2-7; 8 bases align to TRBD2. Germline assignment: CDR1 MNHEY and CDR2 SMNVEV (reference sequence). The V gene end was trimmed by 8 bases and the J gene end by 5 bases; junction bases not matched to a gene: 17. The CDR3 is made up of 16 amino acids. The CDR3 spells CASATRDGRASDEQYF. The DNA for the CDR3 is TGTGCCAGCGCCACTCGTGACGGGAGGGCCTCGGACGAGCAGTACTTC.

The chain employs TRBV19 and TRBJ1-2; 7 nucleotides align to TRBD1. Trimming removed 7 bases from V and 7 bases from J; junction bases left unmatched: 12. Germline V CDR1 and CDR2: LNHDA, SQIVND (reference sequence). The CDR3 consists of 14 residues. The CDR3 DNA reads TGTGCCAGTAAAGCCGGGACAGTTGATGGTGGCTACACCTTC. Translating it yields CASKAGTVDGGYTF.

This clone was picked up a small number of times. The V call is TRBV5-1, the J call TRBJ2-7, with TRBD2 matching over 8 bases. Germline V CDR1 and CDR2: SGHRS, YFSETQ. This CDR3 contains 14 residues. The junction had 9 bases not matched to a gene; V was cut back by 6 bases and J by 4 bases. This chain's CDR3 is CASNDGTGGYEQYF. CDR3 nucleotides: TGCGCCAGCAACGATGGGACGGGGGGGTACGAGCAGTACTTC.

The chain recombines TRBV9 with TRBJ2-3, with 11 bases that match TRBD2. The germline V gene encodes CDR1 SGDLS and CDR2 YYNGEE. This CDR3 has 16 amino acids. The J segment lost 5 bases and the V segment lost 0 bases, leaving 5 bases of the junction unmatched. For the CDR3, the DNA is TGTGCCAGCAGCGTAGGTAGCGGGAGGGCTAAAGATACGCAGTATTTT. Amino acid sequence: CASSVGSGRAKDTQYF.

The CDR3 DNA reads TGCAGCGTCCTACCGGGACTAGCGGGGGAGGAGGCCCAGTACTTC. Protein product: CSVLPGLAGEEAQYF. The chain has TRBV29-1 and TRBJ2-5; 14 bases fit TRBD2. After removal of 6 bases from V and 9 bases from J, the junction contained 12 bases not matched to a gene. The CDR3 is made up of 15 amino acids. Per the germline V gene, CDR1 is SQVTM and CDR2 is ANQGSEA.

The V call is TRBV11-2, the J call TRBJ2-3, with 7 bases fitting TRBD1. V dropped 3 bases and J dropped 0; count of bases not matched to a gene: 6. Per germline, CDR1 SGHAT and CDR2 FQNNGV. The CDR3 is 16 amino acids. The CDR3 sequence is CASSFQQGTSTDTQYF. The DNA for the CDR3 is TGTGCCAGCAGCTTCCAACAGGGGACAAGCACAGATACGCAGTATTTT.

This clone appeared a few times. The rearrangement uses TRBV6-5 and TRBJ2-7, with 7 bases identical to TRBD1. The CDR3 loop spans 12 amino acids. With 5 bases clipped from V and 5 bases from J, the junction kept 3 bases outside the gene matches. Germline CDR1 and CDR2: MNHEY and SVGAGI. CDR3 in DNA: TGTGCCAGCAGTAGGACAGGTAACGAGCAGTACTTC. It translates to CASSRTGNEQYF.

The genes are TRBV6-1 and TRBJ2-3; 10 nucleotides agree with TRBD1. The CDR3 contains 14 residues. Germline-derived CDR1 and CDR2 are MNHNS and SASEGT. V was clipped by 6 bases and J by 2 bases; unmatched bases: 2. The CDR3 region is CASSGTGDTDTQYF. The CDR3 DNA reads TGTGCCAGCAGCGGGACAGGGGACACAGATACGCAGTATTTT.

The CDR3 is CASSPLAGAYEQYF. The CDR3 nucleotides are TGTGCCAGCAGCCCGCTAGCGGGAGCTTACGAGCAGTACTTC. This chain uses TRBV7-9 with TRBJ2-7, with TRBD2 matching 10 bases. The CDR3 length is 14 residues. Germline assignment: CDR1 SEHNR and CDR2 FQNEAQ (reference sequence). V lost 5 bases to trimming and J lost 4 bases; unmatched junction nucleotides: 5.